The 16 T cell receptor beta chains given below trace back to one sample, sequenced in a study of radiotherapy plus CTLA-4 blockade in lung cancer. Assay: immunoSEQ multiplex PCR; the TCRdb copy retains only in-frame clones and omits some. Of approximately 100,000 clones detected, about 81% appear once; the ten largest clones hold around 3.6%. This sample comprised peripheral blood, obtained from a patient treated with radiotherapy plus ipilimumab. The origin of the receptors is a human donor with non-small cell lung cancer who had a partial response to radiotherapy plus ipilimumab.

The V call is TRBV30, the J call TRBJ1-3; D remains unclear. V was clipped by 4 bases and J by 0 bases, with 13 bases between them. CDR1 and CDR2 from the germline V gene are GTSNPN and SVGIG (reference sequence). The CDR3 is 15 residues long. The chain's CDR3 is CAWKTPGASGNTIYF. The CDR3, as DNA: TGTGCCTGGAAAACCCCGGGAGCCTCTGGAAACACCATATATTTT.

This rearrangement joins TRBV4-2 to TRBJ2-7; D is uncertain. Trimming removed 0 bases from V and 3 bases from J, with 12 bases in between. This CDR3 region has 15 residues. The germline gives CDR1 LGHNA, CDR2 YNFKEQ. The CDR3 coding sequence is TGTGCCAGCAGCCAAGATCCGCGTGAGAGCTACGAGCAGTACTTC. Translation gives CASSQDPRESYEQYF.

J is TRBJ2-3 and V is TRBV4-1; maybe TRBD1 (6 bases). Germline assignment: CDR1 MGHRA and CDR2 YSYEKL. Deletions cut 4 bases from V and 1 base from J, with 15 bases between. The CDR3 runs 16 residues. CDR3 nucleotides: TGCGCCAGCAGCCTACAACAGGGACGGGGCACAGATACGCAGTATTTT. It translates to CASSLQQGRGTDTQYF.

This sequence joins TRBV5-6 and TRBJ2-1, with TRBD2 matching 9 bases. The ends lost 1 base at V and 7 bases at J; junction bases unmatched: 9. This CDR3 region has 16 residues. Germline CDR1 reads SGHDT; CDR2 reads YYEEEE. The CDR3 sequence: CASSLRRTSGLNEQFF. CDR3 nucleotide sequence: TGTGCCAGCAGCTTGAGGCGTACTAGCGGGTTAAATGAGCAGTTCTTC. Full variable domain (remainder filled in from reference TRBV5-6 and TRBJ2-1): DAGVTQSPTHLIKTRGQQVTLRCSPKSGHDTVSWYQQALGQGPQFIFQYYEEEERQRGNFPDRFSGHQFPNYSSELNVNALLLGDSALYLCASSLRRTSGLNEQFFGPGTRLTVL.

CDR3 sequence: CASSLIGTEGYQPQHF. The CDR3 DNA sequence: TGTGCCAGCTCACTGATTGGGACGGAGGGCTATCAGCCCCAGCATTTT. The chain couples TRBV18 to TRBJ1-5; D possibly corresponds to TRBD1 (5 bases). This CDR3 is 16 amino acids long. Germline V gene data show CDR1 as KGHSH and CDR2 as LQKENI. Trimming pared 4 bases from V and 5 bases from J, leaving 18 bases between.

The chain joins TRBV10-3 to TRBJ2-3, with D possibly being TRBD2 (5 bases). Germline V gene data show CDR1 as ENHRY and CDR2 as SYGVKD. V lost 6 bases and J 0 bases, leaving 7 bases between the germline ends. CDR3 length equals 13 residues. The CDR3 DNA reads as TGTGCCATCAGCCGGACTAGCACAGATACGCAGTATTTT. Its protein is CAISRTSTDTQYF.

The CDR3 here is CASSLGQTKNIQYF. As DNA, the CDR3 is TGTGCCAGCAGCTTAGGACAAACCAAAAACATTCAGTACTTC. This chain links TRBV7-9 with TRBJ2-4; D is unclear. CDR1 SEHNR and CDR2 FQNEAQ come from the germline V gene (reference sequence). The CDR3 is 14 residues long. Trimming pared 1 base from V and 2 bases from J, leaving 6 bases between.

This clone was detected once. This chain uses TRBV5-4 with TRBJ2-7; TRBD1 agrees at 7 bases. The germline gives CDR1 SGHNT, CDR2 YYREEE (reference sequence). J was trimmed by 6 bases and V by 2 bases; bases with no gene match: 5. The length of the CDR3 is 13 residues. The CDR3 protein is CASSFQGESEQYF. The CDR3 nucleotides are TGTGCCAGCAGCTTCCAGGGGGAGAGCGAGCAGTACTTC.

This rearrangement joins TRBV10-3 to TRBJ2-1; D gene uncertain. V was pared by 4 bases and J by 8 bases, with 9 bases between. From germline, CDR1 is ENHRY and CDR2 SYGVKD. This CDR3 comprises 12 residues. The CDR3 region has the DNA TGTGCCATCAGTGGTGAGACTTATGAGCAGTTCTTC. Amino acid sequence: CAISGETYEQFF.

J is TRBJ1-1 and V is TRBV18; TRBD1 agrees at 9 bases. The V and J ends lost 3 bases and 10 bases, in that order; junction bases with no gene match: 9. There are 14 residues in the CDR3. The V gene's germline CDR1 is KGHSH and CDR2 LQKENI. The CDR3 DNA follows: TGTGCCAGCTCACCGGGACAGGGTCACCCCGTAGCTTTCTTT. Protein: CASSPGQGHPVAFF.

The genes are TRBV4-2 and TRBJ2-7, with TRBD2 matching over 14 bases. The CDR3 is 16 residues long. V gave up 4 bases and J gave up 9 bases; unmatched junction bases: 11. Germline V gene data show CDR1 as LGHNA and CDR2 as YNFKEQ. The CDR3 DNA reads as TGTGCCAGCAGCCCTGGGACTAGCGGGAGCTCGTCGGGGCAGTACTTC. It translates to CASSPGTSGSSSGQYF.

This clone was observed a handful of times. The CDR3 protein is CASSEGSGRYEQYF. For the CDR3, the DNA is TGTGCCAGCAGTGAAGGTAGCGGGAGGTACGAGCAGTACTTC. The chain employs TRBV6-1 and TRBJ2-7; 10 positions match TRBD2. In germline, CDR1 is MNHNS, CDR2 SASEGT. This CDR3 spans 14 amino acids. With 1 base clipped from V and 4 bases from J, the junction kept 1 base outside the gene matches.

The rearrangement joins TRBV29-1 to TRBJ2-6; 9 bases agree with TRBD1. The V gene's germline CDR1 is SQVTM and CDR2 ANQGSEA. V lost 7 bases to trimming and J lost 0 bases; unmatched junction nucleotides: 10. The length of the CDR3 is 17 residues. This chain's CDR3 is CSARLGQGLSGANVLTF. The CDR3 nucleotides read TGCAGCGCTAGACTGGGACAGGGCCTCTCTGGGGCCAACGTCCTGACTTTC.

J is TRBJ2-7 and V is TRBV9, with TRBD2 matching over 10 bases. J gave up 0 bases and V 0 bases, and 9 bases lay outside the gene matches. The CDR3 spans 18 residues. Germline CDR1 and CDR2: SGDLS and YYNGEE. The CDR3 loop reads CASSVGLAGDQFSYEQYF. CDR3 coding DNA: TGTGCCAGCAGCGTAGGGCTAGCGGGAGATCAGTTCTCCTACGAGCAGTACTTC. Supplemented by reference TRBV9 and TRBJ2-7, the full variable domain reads DSGVTQTPKHLITATGQRVTLRCSPRSGDLSVYWYQQSLDQGLQFLIQYYNGEERAKGNILERFSAQQFPDLHSELNLSSLELGDSALYFCASSVGLAGDQFSYEQYFGPGTRLTVT.

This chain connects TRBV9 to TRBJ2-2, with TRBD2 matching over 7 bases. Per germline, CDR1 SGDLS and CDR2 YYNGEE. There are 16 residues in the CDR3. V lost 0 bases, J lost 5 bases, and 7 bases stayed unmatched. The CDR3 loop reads CASSVEGEGITGELFF. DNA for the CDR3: TGTGCCAGCAGCGTAGAAGGGGAGGGGATAACCGGGGAGCTGTTTTTT. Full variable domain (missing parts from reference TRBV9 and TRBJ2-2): DSGVTQTPKHLITATGQRVTLRCSPRSGDLSVYWYQQSLDQGLQFLIQYYNGEERAKGNILERFSAQQFPDLHSELNLSSLELGDSALYFCASSVEGEGITGELFFGEGSRLTVL.

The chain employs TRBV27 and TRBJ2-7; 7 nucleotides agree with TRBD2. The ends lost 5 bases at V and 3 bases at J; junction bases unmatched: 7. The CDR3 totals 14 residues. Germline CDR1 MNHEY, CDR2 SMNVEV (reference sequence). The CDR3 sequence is CASSELGRGYEQYF. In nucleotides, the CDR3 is TGTGCCAGCAGTGAACTAGGGAGGGGCTACGAGCAGTACTTC.